This T cell receptor beta chain is drawn from a study of cytomegalovirus exposure and HLA in healthy donors. General study results and limits: Exclusion as indistinguishable affected some V segments, including TRBV6-2 and TRBV6-3. Researchers catalogued over 150 TCR beta chains as cytomegalovirus-associated.

A remark on this clone: The antigen remains undetermined.

V lost 5 bases and J lost 3, with 15 bases in between. Germline CDR1 reads SGHTA; CDR2 reads FQGNSA. The CDR3 sequence is 15 residues long. Sampled while nominally healthy, donors likely had unrecorded immune exposures. 60 Vbeta and 13 Jbeta primers were used in PCR. Sequencing was performed with immunoSEQ multiplex PCR; in TCRdb, only in-frame clones are kept and a portion is missing. The sample contains roughly 240,000 clones, around 80% of which appear only once. Sequenced: PBMCs. This receptor was taken from a woman aged 40 to 50 in good health and CMV-seropositive. V is TRBV7-2 and J is TRBJ2-3; D is unresolved. This CDR3 reads CASSPSGLSTDTQYF. CDR3 nucleotide sequence: TGTGCCAGCAGCCCTAGTGGTCTTAGTACAGATACGCAGTATTTT.